The T cell receptor (beta chain) described here comes from a study of shared clonotypes between healthy human individuals. V lost 10 bases and J lost 2, with 18 bases in between. The CDR3 has 14 residues. In germline, CDR1 is MNHNS, CDR2 SASEGT. Method: immunoSEQ multiplex PCR; TCRdb's copy keeps in-frame clones and lacks some. The sample shows some 2,000,000 clones, 85% to 95% of them seen only once. In regard to this clone: Its specificity is not known.

Notes on the study in general: Naive subsets, compared against memory subsets, generally had larger estimated richness values. Few donors limited the genetic and exposure-history diversity represented.

Those who donated were healthy HIV-negative adults, with no recent acute infections or vaccinations reported. The donor cohort consisted entirely of Caucasian adults residing in Nashville, Tennessee. The chain links TRBV6-1 to TRBJ2-7, with D perhaps matching TRBD1 (5 bases). Sequencing input: naive CD4+ T cells sorted from blood. Stated subset: CD45RA+ positively selected. The TCR comes from a young man in good health. This CDR3 reads CATLQGSVPYEQYF. The CDR3 DNA reads TGTGCCACCCTCCAGGGAAGCGTGCCCTACGAGCAGTACTTC.